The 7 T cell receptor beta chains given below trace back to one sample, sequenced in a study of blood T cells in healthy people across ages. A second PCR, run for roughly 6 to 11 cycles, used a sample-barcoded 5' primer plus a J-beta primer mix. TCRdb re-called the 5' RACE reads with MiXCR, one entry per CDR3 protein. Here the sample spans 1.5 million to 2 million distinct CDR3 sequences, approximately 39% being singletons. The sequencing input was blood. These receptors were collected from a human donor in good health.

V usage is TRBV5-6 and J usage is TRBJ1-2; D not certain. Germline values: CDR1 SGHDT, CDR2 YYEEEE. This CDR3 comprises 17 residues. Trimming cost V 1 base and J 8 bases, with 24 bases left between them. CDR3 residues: CASSLTPFVAGRGGYTF. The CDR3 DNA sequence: TGTGCCAGCAGCTTGACGCCCTTTGTAGCGGGCCGAGGCGGCTACACCTTC. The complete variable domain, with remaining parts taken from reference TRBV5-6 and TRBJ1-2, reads DAGVTQSPTHLIKTRGQQVTLRCSPKSGHDTVSWYQQALGQGPQFIFQYYEEEERQRGNFPDRFSGHQFPNYSSELNVNALLLGDSALYLCASSLTPFVAGRGGYTFGSGTRLTVV.

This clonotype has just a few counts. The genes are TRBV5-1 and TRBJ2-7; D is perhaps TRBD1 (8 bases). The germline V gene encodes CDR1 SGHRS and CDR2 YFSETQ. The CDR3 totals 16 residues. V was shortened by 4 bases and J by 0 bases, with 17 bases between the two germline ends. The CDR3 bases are TGCGCCAGCAGCAGCCAACAGGGGGGGGTCTCCTACGAGCAGTACTTC. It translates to CASSSQQGGVSYEQYF.

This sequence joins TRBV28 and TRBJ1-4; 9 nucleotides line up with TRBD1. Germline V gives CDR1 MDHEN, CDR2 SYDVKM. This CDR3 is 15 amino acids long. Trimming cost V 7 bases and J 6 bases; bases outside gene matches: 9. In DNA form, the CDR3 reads TGTGCCAGCACAAAGTCCGGGACAGGGTATGAAAAACTGTTTTTT. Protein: CASTKSGTGYEKLFF.

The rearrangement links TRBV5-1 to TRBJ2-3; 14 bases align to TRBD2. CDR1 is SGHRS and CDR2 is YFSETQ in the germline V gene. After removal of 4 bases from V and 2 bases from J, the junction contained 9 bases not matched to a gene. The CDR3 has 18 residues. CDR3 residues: CASSHGLAGGPFTDTQYF. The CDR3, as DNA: TGCGCCAGCAGCCATGGACTAGCGGGGGGCCCCTTCACAGATACGCAGTATTTT.

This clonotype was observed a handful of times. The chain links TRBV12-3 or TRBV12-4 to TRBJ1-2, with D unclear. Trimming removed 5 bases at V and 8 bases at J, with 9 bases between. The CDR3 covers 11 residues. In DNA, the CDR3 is TGTGCCAGCAGTGACGGCGCGGGCTACACCTTC. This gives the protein CASSDGAGYTF.

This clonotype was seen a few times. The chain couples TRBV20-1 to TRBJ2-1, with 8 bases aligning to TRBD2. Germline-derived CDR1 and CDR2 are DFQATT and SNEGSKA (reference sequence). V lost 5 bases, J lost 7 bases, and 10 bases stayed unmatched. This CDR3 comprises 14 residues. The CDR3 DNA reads TGCAGTGCTGCTTCGGGAGCGGGGGATAATGAGCAGTTCTTC. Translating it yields CSAASGAGDNEQFF.

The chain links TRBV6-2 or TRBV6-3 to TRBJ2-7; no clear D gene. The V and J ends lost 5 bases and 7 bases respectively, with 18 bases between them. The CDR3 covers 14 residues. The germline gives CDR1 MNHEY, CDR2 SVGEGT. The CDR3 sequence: CASSDRDLTQEQYF. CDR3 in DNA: TGTGCCAGCAGTGACCGAGACTTGACCCAGGAGCAGTACTTC.